This T cell receptor beta chain was recovered during a study of cytomegalovirus exposure and HLA in healthy donors. Points on this clone: Its antigen is not identified.

The PCR was carried out with 60 Vbeta primers and 13 Jbeta primers. Profiling relied on immunoSEQ multiplex PCR, and the TCRdb table lists in-frame clones only, not all of them. This sample has about 140,000 clones; 70% to 75% occur once, and the top ten carry approximately 1.6%. Points from the study as a whole: The authors enumerated around 150 TCR beta chains as linked to cytomegalovirus. TCR sequences were mostly rare, though some public TCRs occurred in many donors.

CDR3 length: 16 residues. Losses at the gene ends were 2 bases for V and 6 bases for J; bases not matched to a gene: 8. The germline V gene has CDR1 SGHRS and CDR2 YFSETQ. The J gene is TRBJ2-3, the V gene TRBV5-1; 11 bases map to TRBD2. The sample consisted of PBMCs. This receptor was taken from a woman in her twenties or thirties in good health and CMV-seronegative. The CDR3 reads CASSLTTSGVVDTQYF. Here the CDR3 DNA reads TGCGCCAGCAGCTTAACGACTAGCGGGGTTGTCGATACGCAGTATTTT.